This entry lists 11 T cell receptor beta chains sequenced from one sample in a study of blood T cell repertoires in COVID-19 (dated by TCRdb to 2020 to 2022). Preparation of the library involved the immunoSEQ multiplex PCR assay. TCRdb stores this immuneACCESS table with in-frame sequences only. Part of the clones is absent; in the studies checked, under half of the shortfall reflects unresolved V genes, and no reason is known for the rest. Across this sample there are 130,000 to 150,000 clones, with 85% seen only once. Roughly 3% of the sample lies in the top ten. Sequencing was performed on peripheral blood. The source of these receptors is a woman aged 35 to 49 with active or convalescent COVID-19.

The rearrangement links TRBV5-1 to TRBJ2-1; TRBD2 agrees at 9 bases. Trimming cost V 4 bases and J 3 bases; bases outside gene matches: 8. The CDR3 loop spans 16 amino acids. CDR1 SGHRS and CDR2 YFSETQ come from the germline V gene. CDR3 nucleotide sequence: TGCGCCAGCAGCCTGGTAGCGGGGGCCCGCTACAATGAGCAGTTCTTC. The encoded protein is CASSLVAGARYNEQFF.

This clone was counted once. The chain combines TRBV11-2 with TRBJ1-5; TRBD1 is a possible D gene (5 bases). CDR1 is SGHAT and CDR2 is FQNNGV in the germline V gene. The CDR3 runs to 18 residues. The germline V and J ends were trimmed by 5 bases and 3 bases, with 23 bases remaining between them. CDR3 sequence (DNA): TGTGCCAGCAGCGGCGATATGGGGACTCAACTAGTCAATCAGCCCCAGCATTTT. Amino acid sequence: CASSGDMGTQLVNQPQHF.

The chain employs TRBV18 and TRBJ1-2; D may be TRBD1 (5 bases). The CDR3 covers 13 residues. The V end was cut by 3 bases, the J end by 8 bases, with 13 bases between. Germline assignment: CDR1 KGHSH and CDR2 LQKENI. The CDR3 DNA reads TGTGCCAGCTCACCGGGGCCCCAGGTCGGCTACACCTTC. Translating it yields CASSPGPQVGYTF.

This clone is a singleton in its sample. The V call is TRBV28, the J call TRBJ1-6, with 7 bases lining up with TRBD1. The CDR3 length is 14 residues. CDR1 and CDR2 (germline): MDHEN, SYDVKM. V lost 6 bases to trimming and J lost 9 bases; unmatched junction nucleotides: 8. The CDR3 region is CASSRQGEASPLHF. The CDR3 DNA reads TGTGCCAGCAGCCGACAGGGTGAGGCTTCACCCCTCCACTTT. The whole variable domain, remainder taken from reference TRBV28 and TRBJ1-6, is DVKVTQSSRYLVKRTGEKVFLECVQDMDHENMFWYRQDPGLGLRLIYFSYDVKMKEKGDIPEGYSVSREKKERFSLILESASTNQTSMYLCASSRQGEASPLHFGNGTRLTVT.

This sequence joins TRBV7-9 and TRBJ2-5, with a tentative D call TRBD2 (5 bases). The CDR3 sequence is 15 residues long. Germline V CDR1 and CDR2: SEHNR, FQNEAQ (reference sequence). Trimming removed 6 bases from V and 1 base from J, with 15 bases in between. The CDR3 spells CASRSLGVPQETQYF. The CDR3 coding sequence is TGTGCCAGCAGGAGTTTGGGAGTGCCCCAAGAGACCCAGTACTTC.

The chain links TRBV6-1 to TRBJ1-2; D remains ambiguous. V was cut by 0 bases and J by 1 base, with 12 bases left in between. The CDR3 loop spans 16 amino acids. The germline gives CDR1 MNHNS, CDR2 SASEGT. The CDR3 DNA reads TGTGCCAGCAGTGAAGCTCAAGCAGGCCTTAACTATGGCTACACCTTC. Residues: CASSEAQAGLNYGYTF.

This chain links TRBV18 with TRBJ2-7, with D maybe TRBD1 (6 bases). V lost 0 bases and J 5 bases, leaving 14 bases between the germline ends. Germline V lookup: CDR1 KGHSH, CDR2 LQKENI. This CDR3 contains 15 residues. CDR3 loop: CASSPPLQGRNEQYF. CDR3 in DNA: TGTGCCAGCTCACCACCCCTACAGGGAAGGAACGAGCAGTACTTC.

J is TRBJ1-5 and V is TRBV25-1, with TRBD1 as a possible D gene (6 bases). The ends were cut back, 1 base at V and 5 bases at J, with 15 bases in the middle. Germline CDR1 reads MGHDK; CDR2 reads SYGVNS. The CDR3 runs 16 residues. This CDR3 is CASSEFGSGEYQPQHF. CDR3 DNA: TGTGCCAGCAGTGAATTCGGGTCAGGGGAATATCAGCCCCAGCATTTT.

The chain is built from TRBV5-5 and TRBJ1-6; the D is unclear. The germline V gene has CDR1 SGHKS and CDR2 YYEKEE (reference sequence). The V gene lost 1 base and the J gene lost 2 bases, with 7 bases spanning the gap. The CDR3 covers 15 residues. CDR3 protein: CASSLSTAYNSPLHF. The CDR3 nucleotides are TGTGCCAGCAGCTTGAGCACGGCCTATAATTCACCCCTCCACTTT.

The CDR3 spells CASSIRPFSGETQYF. DNA of the CDR3: TGTGCCAGTAGTATTAGACCGTTTTCGGGGGAGACCCAGTACTTC. The genes are TRBV19 and TRBJ2-5; D perhaps matches TRBD2 (5 bases). The CDR3 loop spans 15 amino acids. Germline values: CDR1 LNHDA, CDR2 SQIVND (reference sequence). V was shortened by 3 bases and J by 5 bases, with 16 bases between the two germline ends.

The DNA of the CDR3 is TGCGCCAGCAGCTTCCTTTTCCCCCTGAGACGGGTGAACACTGAAGCTTTCTTT. Translated, it gives CASSFLFPLRRVNTEAFF. The chain links TRBV5-1 to TRBJ1-1; D is undetermined. Germline CDR1 reads SGHRS; CDR2 reads YFSETQ. The ends were cut back, 2 bases at V and 0 bases at J, with 20 bases in the middle. The CDR3 is 18 residues long. Supplemented by reference TRBV5-1 and TRBJ1-1, the full variable domain reads KAGVTQTPRYLIKTRGQQVTLSCSPISGHRSVSWYQQTPGQGLQFLFEYFSETQRNKGNFPGRFSGRQFSNSRSEMNVSTLELGDSALYLCASSFLFPLRRVNTEAFFGQGTRLTVV.